The rows below give T cell receptor beta chains drawn from one sample of a study of blood T cell repertoires in COVID-19. The assay was immunoSEQ multiplex PCR, and TCRdb's table has in-frame clones only and misses some. Among about 160,000 clones, roughly 73% were seen once, and the ten largest hold around 3%. The source material was peripheral blood. The receptors stem from a man in his 70s with acute or convalescent COVID-19. CDR3s include the opening cysteine and the closing phenylalanine or tryptophan. Fields, in order: D gene, V gene, clone size, J gene, CDR3 DNA, CDR3 protein. The D gene is left open where the match is weak. A row's size may be missing; if present it is once, few, many or a size class.

>NA|TRBV5-1|NA|TRBJ1-1
TGCGCCAGCCGACAGGAGGCTTACACTGAAGCTTTCTTT
CASRQEAYTEAFF
>NA|TRBV5-4|NA|TRBJ2-5
TGTGCCAGCAGCCCACCCGGAGGGCGGCAAGAGACCCAGTACTTC
CASSPPGGRQETQYF
>NA|TRBV2|NA|TRBJ2-5
TGTGCCAGCAGAAGACAGTTACAAGAGACCCAGTACTTC
CASRRQLQETQYF
>TRBD1|TRBV10-3|NA|TRBJ1-1
TGTGCCATCAGGGCAGGGACAGGTGACACTGAAGCTTTCTTT
CAIRAGTGDTEAFF
>NA|TRBV9|NA|TRBJ1-1
TGTGCCAGCAGCTCCCAGGTGAACACTGAAGCTTTCTTT
CASSSQVNTEAFF
>NA|TRBV6-1|NA|TRBJ2-6
TGTGCCAGCAGTGAAGCGGCAGGGGCTGGGGCCAACGTCCTGACTTTC
CASSEAAGAGANVLTF
>TRBD1|TRBV3-1/TRBV3-2|NA|TRBJ1-4
TGTGCCAGCAGCCAAGATCGATCCCAGGGGGCCACTAATGAAAAACTGTTTTTT
CASSQDRSQGATNEKLFF
>TRBD1|TRBV28|once|TRBJ1-5
TGTGCCAGCAGTTTTTCAGGGGGCCTTCAGCCCCAGCATTTT
CASSFSGGLQPQHF
>TRBD2|TRBV7-2|NA|TRBJ2-1
TGTGCCAGCAGCTTAGTACTAGCGGCGGAAGAGCAGTTCTTC
CASSLVLAAEEQFF
>TRBD1|TRBV6-5|once|TRBJ1-4
TGTGCCAGCAGTCGACAGGGTGATGAAAAACTGTTTTTT
CASSRQGDEKLFF
>TRBD2|TRBV4-2|NA|TRBJ2-7
TGTGCCAGCAGCCAAGACGGGACTAGCGGGCCTGGAGAGCAGTACTTC
CASSQDGTSGPGEQYF
>TRBD1|TRBV12-3/TRBV12-4|NA|TRBJ2-1
TGTGCTGCCGGGACAGGGATCTATGAGCAGTTCTTC
CAAGTGIYEQFF
>NA|TRBV29-1|NA|TRBJ1-5
TGCAGCGTCGAGGGAGGGATCGGTCAGCCCCAGCATTTT
CSVEGGIGQPQHF
>NA|TRBV2|NA|TRBJ2-2
TGTGCCAGCACCTCGAAGGGGGGGGCGGCCGGGGAGCTGTTTTTT
CASTSKGGAAGELFF
>NA|TRBV7-2|NA|TRBJ1-1
TGTGCCAGCAGCTCAAGGGGCCAAGCTGAAGCTTTCTTT
CASSSRGQAEAFF
>TRBD2|TRBV10-3|NA|TRBJ2-3
TGTGCCATCAGTGCCTTAGCGGGATTGAGCACAGATACGCAGTATTTT
CAISALAGLSTDTQYF
>TRBD2|TRBV6-1|NA|TRBJ2-3
TGTGCCAGCAGTGAAGCTTTTAGGCTAGCGGGAGTTAGTACAGATACGCAGTATTTT
CASSEAFRLAGVSTDTQYF
>TRBD2|TRBV5-4|NA|TRBJ2-1
TGTGCCAGCAGCGACGAGCGGGGGGGACGCTACAATGAGCAGTTCTTC
CASSDERGGRYNEQFF
>TRBD2|TRBV19|NA|TRBJ2-3
TGTGCCAGTAGTATACTAGCGGGGGGGAGCACAGATACGCAGTATTTT
CASSILAGGSTDTQYF
>NA|TRBV14|once|TRBJ2-7
TGTGCCAGCAGCCAAAGGGGGAGCGGCGAGCAGTACTTC
CASSQRGSGEQYF
>NA|TRBV13|NA|TRBJ2-7
TGTGCCAGCAGCTCCCGGGAGAGGAGCTCCTACGAGCAGTACTTC
CASSSRERSSYEQYF
>NA|TRBV6-5|once|TRBJ1-2
TGTGCCAGCAGTTACTCGGGCGTCGTTCCCAACTATGGCTACACCTTC
CASSYSGVVPNYGYTF
>NA|TRBV11-2|NA|TRBJ2-5
TGTGCCAGCAGCTTGGCAGGGGCTCGTCAAGAGACCCAGTACTTC
CASSLAGARQETQYF
>NA|TRBV5-1|NA|TRBJ1-2
TGCGCCAGCAGTCTTTCGGACAGCTTCTATGGCTACACCTTC
CASSLSDSFYGYTF
>TRBD1|TRBV7-2|NA|TRBJ1-1
TGTGCCAGCAGCGTATCACAGGGGGGGAACACTGAAGCTTTCTTT
CASSVSQGGNTEAFF
>NA|TRBV6-1|NA|TRBJ1-3
TGTGCCAGCAGTGATGGGCACTCTGGAAACACCATATATTTT
CASSDGHSGNTIYF
>TRBD1|TRBV30|few|TRBJ2-7
TGTGCCTGGAGCCCAGGACAGGCCTACGAGCAGTACTTC
CAWSPGQAYEQYF
>NA|TRBV9|NA|TRBJ2-5
TGTGCCAGCAGCGTAGTAGGTGGGGAGGCACAAGAGACCCAGTACTTC
CASSVVGGEAQETQYF
>TRBD1|TRBV24-1|NA|TRBJ2-1
TGTGCCACCGGACAGGGGGGTGAGCAGTTCTTC
CATGQGGEQFF
>NA|TRBV19|few|TRBJ1-6
TGTGCCAGTAGTACAGGCCCTAATTCACCCCTCCACTTT
CASSTGPNSPLHF
>NA|TRBV19|NA|TRBJ2-1
TGTGCCAGTAGTAGGGGAGGGGGTGTTTACAATGAGCAGTTCTTC
CASSRGGGVYNEQFF
>TRBD1|TRBV6-6|NA|TRBJ1-1
TGTGCCAGCAGCGATGGAACAGGGGTGAACACTGAAGCTTTCTTT
CASSDGTGVNTEAFF
>TRBD1|TRBV23-1|NA|TRBJ1-5
TGCGCCAGCAGCGAAGGGGAGACAGGGCCGAGGAGGGAGCCCCAGCATTTT
CASSEGETGPRREPQHF
>TRBD1|TRBV9|once|TRBJ2-7
TGTGCCAGCAGCCCGAATATGGGACAGAGGTACGAGCAGTACTTC
CASSPNMGQRYEQYF
>NA|TRBV5-4|NA|TRBJ2-3
TGTGCCAGCGGGACTTGGGAACACCATAGCACAGATACGCAGTATTTT
CASGTWEHHSTDTQYF
>TRBD2|TRBV7-8|few|TRBJ2-3
TGTGCCAGCAGATTCAGCGGGAGGGCCGAAGATACGCAGTATTTT
CASRFSGRAEDTQYF
>TRBD1|TRBV28|few|TRBJ1-2
TGTGCCAGCCGATGGCAGGGGGTAAACTATGGCTACACCTTC
CASRWQGVNYGYTF